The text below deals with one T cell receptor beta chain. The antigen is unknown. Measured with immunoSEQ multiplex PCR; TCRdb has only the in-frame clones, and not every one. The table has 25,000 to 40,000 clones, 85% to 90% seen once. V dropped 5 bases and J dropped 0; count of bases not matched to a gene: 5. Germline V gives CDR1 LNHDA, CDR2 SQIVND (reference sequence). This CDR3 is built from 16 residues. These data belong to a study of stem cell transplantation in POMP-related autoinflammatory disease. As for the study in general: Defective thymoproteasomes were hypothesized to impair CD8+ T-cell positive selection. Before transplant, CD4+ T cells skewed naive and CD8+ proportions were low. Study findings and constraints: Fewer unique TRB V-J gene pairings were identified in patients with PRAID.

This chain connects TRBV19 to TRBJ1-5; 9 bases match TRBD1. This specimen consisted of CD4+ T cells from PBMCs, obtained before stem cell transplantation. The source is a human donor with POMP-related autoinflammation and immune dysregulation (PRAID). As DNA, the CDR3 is TGTGCCAGTAGTCGACAGGGGGGGTATAGCAATCAGCCCCAGCATTTT. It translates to CASSRQGGYSNQPQHF. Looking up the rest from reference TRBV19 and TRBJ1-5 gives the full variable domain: DGGITQSPKYLFRKEGQNVTLSCEQNLNHDAMYWYRQDPGQGLRLIYYSQIVNDFQKGDIAEGYSVSREKKESFPLTVTSAQKNPTAFYLCASSRQGGYSNQPQHFGDGTRLSIL.